What follows are 13 T cell receptor beta chains derived from one specimen sequenced in a study of blood T cell repertoires in COVID-19. Assay used: immunoSEQ multiplex PCR; TCRdb lists only in-frame clones, some missing. Of approximately 65,000 clones in the sample, more than 60% were seen once. The specimen sequenced was peripheral blood. The receptors come from a human donor in a cohort sampled during active COVID-19.

The count of this clone is one. The V and J genes are TRBV2 and TRBJ2-7; 8 bases fit TRBD1. The V gene end was trimmed by 6 bases and the J gene end by 2 bases; junction bases not matched to a gene: 6. This CDR3 region has 14 residues. Per germline, CDR1 SNHLY and CDR2 FYNNEI. CDR3 sequence: CASSFRGLAYEQYF. In nucleotides, the CDR3 is TGTGCCAGCAGCTTCAGGGGGCTGGCCTACGAGCAGTACTTC.

The chain uses TRBV3-1 (or the pseudogene TRBV3-2) and TRBJ1-4; D is perhaps TRBD1 (6 bases). Trimming took 4 bases from V and 0 from J, leaving 15 bases between them. This CDR3 has 17 amino acids. CDR1 and CDR2 from the germline V gene are LGHDT and YNNKEL (reference sequence). CDR3 protein: CASSLRGTYPTNEKLFF. In DNA form, the CDR3 reads TGTGCCAGCAGCCTAAGGGGGACGTACCCAACTAATGAAAAACTGTTTTTT.

This sequence joins TRBV5-4 and TRBJ2-7, with D perhaps TRBD1 (5 bases). This CDR3 is 14 amino acids long. V was clipped by 0 bases and J by 0 bases, with 7 bases between them. Looked up from germline, CDR1 is SGHNT and CDR2 is YYREEE (reference sequence). The CDR3 nucleotides are TGTGCCAGCAGCTTGGGGCAGGGCTCCTACGAGCAGTACTTC. This sequence encodes CASSLGQGSYEQYF.

The CDR3 coding sequence is TGTGCCAGCCCGCGGGGGGATGAGCAGTTCTTC. Its translation: CASPRGDEQFF. V is TRBV28 and J is TRBJ2-1; TRBD2 aligns across 8 bases. J lost 8 bases, V lost 8 bases, and 2 bases had no gene match. Germline V gene data show CDR1 as MDHEN and CDR2 as SYDVKM. There are 11 residues in the CDR3.

The genes are TRBV2 and TRBJ1-6, with D uncertain. There are 15 residues in the CDR3. The germline V and J ends were trimmed by 4 bases and 0 bases, with 7 bases remaining between them. Germline V gene data show CDR1 as SNHLY and CDR2 as FYNNEI. This CDR3 is CASSGESSYNSPLHF. The CDR3 DNA reads TGTGCCAGCAGTGGTGAGAGCTCCTATAATTCACCCCTCCACTTT.

J is TRBJ1-1 and V is TRBV28; D remains ambiguous. Germline CDR1 and CDR2: MDHEN and SYDVKM. Trimming left V 7 bases short and J 0 bases short, with 12 bases between. The CDR3 consists of 14 residues. The CDR3 DNA sequence: TGTGCCAGCACCCTTCTGGCCCTGAACACTGAAGCTTTCTTT. Translation: CASTLLALNTEAFF.

This clone was detected only a few times. The chain joins TRBV3-1 (or the pseudogene TRBV3-2) to TRBJ1-5, with 8 positions matching TRBD1. The CDR3 is 13 amino acids. J was trimmed by 7 bases and V by 6 bases; bases with no gene match: 5. Per the germline V gene, CDR1 is LGHDT and CDR2 is YNNKEL (reference sequence). DNA of the CDR3: TGTGCCAGCAGTCTACAGGGGGACCAGCCCCAGCATTTT. It yields the protein CASSLQGDQPQHF.

This clone was seen only a few times. The V gene is TRBV19, the J gene TRBJ2-2; possibly TRBD2 for D (5 bases). The CDR3 covers 14 residues. Trimming removed 3 bases at V and 4 bases at J, with 9 bases between. The germline V gene has CDR1 LNHDA and CDR2 SQIVND (reference sequence). DNA of the CDR3: TGTGCCAGTAGTATTAGGGAGATCACCGGGGAGCTGTTTTTT. Translation gives CASSIREITGELFF.

The chain recombines TRBV29-1 with TRBJ2-1, with 12 bases identical to TRBD2. The trim removed 1 base at V and 8 bases at J, leaving 3 bases unmatched. This CDR3 region has 14 residues. CDR1 is SQVTM and CDR2 is ANQGSEA in the germline V gene. CDR3 amino acids: CSVEGLAGGHEQFF. Here the CDR3 DNA reads TGCAGCGTTGAAGGGCTAGCGGGGGGGCATGAGCAGTTCTTC.

The chain couples TRBV28 to TRBJ2-7, with 14 positions matching TRBD2. CDR1 MDHEN and CDR2 SYDVKM come from the germline V gene. There are 17 residues in the CDR3. The V gene end was trimmed by 4 bases and the J gene end by 5 bases; junction bases not matched to a gene: 10. The CDR3 sequence is CASSSTGGLAGGNEQYF. DNA of the CDR3: TGTGCCAGCAGTTCCACAGGAGGACTAGCGGGAGGTAACGAGCAGTACTTC.

As for this clone: Other DNA sequences in the same sample also yield this CDR3. This chain uses TRBV19 with TRBJ2-5, with D perhaps matching TRBD1 (5 bases). The CDR3 has 13 residues. Germline-derived CDR1 and CDR2 are LNHDA and SQIVND (reference sequence). Trimming took off 3 bases at V and 2 bases at J, with 7 bases between the two ends. The CDR3 loop reads CASSIDRQETQYF. The DNA for the CDR3 is TGTGCCAGTAGTATCGACAGACAAGAGACCCAGTACTTC.

The V and J genes are TRBV4-3 and TRBJ1-2; D is ambiguous. The V gene lost 4 bases and the J gene lost 8 bases, with 11 bases spanning the gap. In germline, CDR1 is LGHNA, CDR2 YSLEER. The CDR3 length is 12 residues. CDR3 nucleotide sequence: TGCGCCAGCAGCCGAGATTTTGGCGGCTACACCTTC. Amino acid sequence: CASSRDFGGYTF.

J is TRBJ2-2 and V is TRBV18, with no clear D. Trimming shortened V by 1 base and J by 4 bases, and 10 bases separated the two germline ends. CDR3 length equals 15 residues. CDR1 and CDR2 (germline): KGHSH, LQKENI. CDR3 residues: CASSPRDTGTGELFF. CDR3 nucleotide sequence: TGTGCCAGCTCACCACGCGACACCGGCACCGGGGAGCTGTTTTTT.